The 28 T cell receptor beta chains reported below all come from one sample, sequenced in a study of neurological immune-mediated disorders. One entry per CDR3 protein, called by TCRdb with MiXCR from the 5' RACE reads. Of about 26,000 distinct CDR3 sequences detected, around 3.2% appear once; the ten largest clones hold 6% to 8%. The sample consisted of PBMCs. These receptors originate from a woman aged 25 to 39 with multiple sclerosis.

This clonotype has more than one count but fewer than ten. The junction shows a germline mismatch at one end, possibly a read error. This chain connects TRBV2 to TRBJ2-4; possible D gene TRBD1, 6 bases. This CDR3 comprises 13 residues. Germline lookup yields CDR1 SNHLY and CDR2 FYNNEI. This chain's CDR3 is CASSEEGIGDNNF. For the CDR3, the DNA is TGTGCCAGCAGTGAAGAGGGCATCGGGGACAACAACTTC.

This clonotype showed up many times. The V call is TRBV18, the J call TRBJ2-2; no definite D call. V was shortened by 2 bases and J by 3 bases, with 7 bases between the two germline ends. CDR1 KGHSH and CDR2 LQKENI come from the germline V gene. The length of the CDR3 is 14 residues. CDR3 nucleotide sequence: TGTGCCAGCTCACCAAAGGCCTACACCGGGGAGCTGTTTTTT. It is translated as CASSPKAYTGELFF.

This clonotype is medium-sized by share. The chain employs TRBV7-9 and TRBJ2-6; no clear D. V lost 4 bases and J 2 bases, leaving 9 bases between the germline ends. The CDR3 is 15 residues long. The V gene's germline CDR1 is SEHNR and CDR2 FQNEAQ (reference sequence). CDR3: CASSSSEAGANVLTF. In DNA, the CDR3 is TGTGCCAGCAGCTCCTCTGAGGCTGGGGCCAACGTCCTGACTTTC.

This clonotype was picked up many times. CDR3 amino acids: CASSPPSNRGPSSYNEQFF. CDR3 sequence (DNA): TGTGCCAGCAGTCCACCCTCTAATCGGGGCCCCAGCTCCTACAATGAGCAGTTCTTC. The chain uses TRBV6-6 and TRBJ2-1; either TRBD1 or TRBD2 may fit D (5 bases each). Germline CDR1 reads MNHNY; CDR2 reads SVGAGI (reference sequence). V gave up 5 bases and J gave up 0 bases, with 23 bases separating them. The CDR3 extends over 19 amino acids.

In this sample, this clonotype turned up many times. The V call is TRBV10-3, the J call TRBJ2-7, with TRBD2 matching over 8 bases. V lost 11 bases and J lost 6; bases outside the gene matches: 12. The V gene's germline CDR1 is ENHRY and CDR2 SYGVKD. This CDR3 is built from 13 residues. Here the CDR3 reads CAAGESGSREQYF. The DNA for the CDR3 is TGTGCCGCGGGAGAGAGCGGGAGTCGCGAGCAGTACTTC.

This clonotype was observed many times. The chain carries TRBV7-2 and TRBJ2-5, with D unclear. This CDR3 is built from 12 residues. Germline V gene lookup returns CDR1 SGHTA and CDR2 FQGNSA. V lost 5 bases, J lost 4 bases, and 8 bases lay in between. The CDR3 nucleotides read TGTGCCAGCAGCCAAGTCGGAGAGACCCAGTACTTC. Its translation: CASSQVGETQYF.

This clonotype was seen ten or more times. The chain uses TRBV20-1 and TRBJ1-2; D is unclear. The CDR3 loop spans 16 amino acids. With 0 bases removed from V and 1 base from J, the gap between germline ends came to 15 bases. The V gene's germline CDR1 is DFQATT and CDR2 SNEGSKA (reference sequence). CDR3 nucleotides: TGCAGTGCTAGAGAGGATGTTATGGGGATTAACTATGGCTACACCTTC. It translates to CSAREDVMGINYGYTF.

Ten or more counts support this clonotype. The CDR3 DNA reads TGTGCCAGCTCATTTGTGCATCGCACTGAAGCTTTCTTT. Translated: CASSFVHRTEAFF. The V and J genes are TRBV18 and TRBJ1-1; D not certain. From germline, CDR1 is KGHSH and CDR2 LQKENI. This CDR3 is built from 13 residues. The V end was cut by 5 bases, the J end by 4 bases, with 11 bases between. The variable domain in full, with the rest retrieved from reference TRBV18 and TRBJ1-1, is NAGVMQNPRHLVRRRGQEARLRCSPMKGHSHVYWYRQLPEEGLKFMVYLQKENIIDESGMPKERFSAEFPKEGPSILRIQQVVRGDSAAYFCASSFVHRTEAFFGQGTRLTVV.

This clonotype is medium-sized within its sample. The rearrangement links TRBV5-6 to TRBJ2-7; D is uncertain. Germline V CDR1 and CDR2: SGHDT, YYEEEE. Trimming took 5 bases from V and 0 from J, leaving 9 bases between them. The CDR3 extends over 13 amino acids. Here the CDR3 DNA reads TGTGCCAGCAGTGACGGACGCTCCTACGAGCAGTACTTC. Protein sequence: CASSDGRSYEQYF.

This clonotype occurred many times. The chain combines TRBV28 with TRBJ2-4, with TRBD1 identical over 10 bases. CDR1 is MDHEN and CDR2 is SYDVKM in the germline V gene. This CDR3 has 13 residues. V trimming: 9 bases; J trimming: 10 bases; junction bases outside the gene matches: 9. CDR3 in DNA: TGTGCCAGTTACCGGGACAGGGGAAAAATTCAGTACTTC. Its translation: CASYRDRGKIQYF. Full variable domain (outside the CDR3, taken from reference TRBV28 and TRBJ2-4): DVKVTQSSRYLVKRTGEKVFLECVQDMDHENMFWYRQDPGLGLRLIYFSYDVKMKEKGDIPEGYSVSREKKERFSLILESASTNQTSMYLCASYRDRGKIQYFGAGTRLSVL.

This clonotype was seen many times. This chain connects TRBV14 to TRBJ1-2, with unresolved D. With 8 bases removed from V and 5 bases from J, the gap between germline ends came to 12 bases. This CDR3 contains 12 residues. CDR1 SGHDN and CDR2 FVKESK come from the germline V gene. The CDR3 spells CASPQVVYGYTF. The CDR3 DNA sequence: TGTGCCAGCCCCCAGGTAGTTTATGGCTACACCTTC. Using reference TRBV14 and TRBJ1-2 for the parts outside the CDR3, the full variable domain is EAGVTQFPSHSVIEKGQTVTLRCDPISGHDNLYWYRRVMGKEIKFLLHFVKESKQDESGMPNNRFLAERTGGTYSTLKVQPAELEDSGVYFCASPQVVYGYTFGSGTRLTVV.

This clonotype was picked up many times. V usage is TRBV6-6 and J usage is TRBJ1-5, with 12 bases identical to TRBD1. CDR1 is MNHNY and CDR2 is SVGAGI in the germline V gene (reference sequence). V was clipped by 2 bases and J by 6 bases; unmatched bases: 2. There are 15 residues in the CDR3. The CDR3 spells CASSYGDRGLQPQHF. The CDR3 region has the DNA TGTGCCAGCAGTTACGGGGACAGGGGGCTTCAGCCCCAGCATTTT.

This clonotype was found many times. CDR3 protein: CSARTSGRRETQYF. CDR3 in DNA: TGCAGTGCAAGGACTAGCGGGAGAAGAGAGACCCAGTACTTC. The V gene is TRBV20-1, the J gene TRBJ2-5; TRBD2 matches at 13 bases. V lost 6 bases, J lost 4 bases, and 5 bases stayed unmatched. CDR1 and CDR2 from the germline V gene are DFQATT and SNEGSKA (reference sequence). The CDR3 loop spans 14 amino acids.

This chain links TRBV7-2 with TRBJ1-2; no clear D. V lost 4 bases to trimming and J lost 7 bases, with 13 bases between them. This CDR3 is 13 amino acids long. CDR1 and CDR2 (germline): SGHTA, FQGNSA. This CDR3 is CASSSDGRSGYTF. The CDR3 DNA is TGTGCCAGCAGCTCAGACGGTAGAAGTGGCTACACCTTC.

This clonotype has at least ten counts. The chain's CDR3 is CASSPLGRSSYNEQFF. DNA of the CDR3: TGTGCCAGCAGCCCGCTTGGCAGGAGCTCCTACAATGAGCAGTTCTTC. The chain links TRBV12-3 or TRBV12-4 to TRBJ2-1; D not resolved. The CDR3 length is 16 residues. Deletions cut 6 bases from V and 0 bases from J, with 15 bases between.

This clonotype was detected ten times or more. This sequence joins TRBV20-1 and TRBJ1-1; 7 nucleotides match TRBD1. V gave up 0 bases and J gave up 4 bases; unmatched junction bases: 8. CDR1 is DFQATT and CDR2 is SNEGSKA in the germline V gene (reference sequence). This CDR3 has 15 residues. CDR3 in DNA: TGCAGTGCTAGAGAAAGGACAGGCTTGACCACTGAAGCTTTCTTT. Translation: CSARERTGLTTEAFF.

This clonotype has at least ten counts. The CDR3 bases are TGTGCCAGCAGTGTCGCCCCCTATCAGCCCCAGCATTTT. This codes for CASSVAPYQPQHF. V is TRBV6-2 or TRBV6-3 and J is TRBJ1-5; no clear D gene. This CDR3 has 13 residues. V gave up 5 bases and J gave up 5 bases, with 10 bases separating them. The germline V gene has CDR1 MNHEY and CDR2 SVGEGT.

This clonotype was counted at least ten times. This sequence joins TRBV20-1 and TRBJ1-6; D ambiguous. With 1 base removed from V and 0 bases from J, the gap between germline ends came to 13 bases. Per germline, CDR1 DFQATT and CDR2 SNEGSKA (reference sequence). The CDR3 sequence is 17 residues long. The CDR3 DNA reads TGCAGTGCTAGAGGGGATTCAAGGAGCTCCTATAATTCACCCCTCCACTTT. Amino acids: CSARGDSRSSYNSPLHF.

This clonotype was counted at least ten times. Here the CDR3 reads CASSLYAGTSTDTQYF. CDR3 in DNA: TGTGCCAGCAGCTTGTATGCGGGTACTAGCACAGATACGCAGTATTTT. The chain couples TRBV5-8 to TRBJ2-3, with D possibly TRBD2 on 5 matching bases. Trimming stripped 1 base from V and 0 bases from J, with 12 bases between. Germline values: CDR1 SGHTS, CDR2 YDEGEE. The CDR3 contains 16 residues.

The table lists this clonotype with many counts. J is TRBJ2-7 and V is TRBV20-1; TRBD2 matches 8 bases. Germline V gives CDR1 DFQATT, CDR2 SNEGSKA (reference sequence). The V segment lost 1 base and the J segment 3 bases; nucleotides outside the gene matches: 5. This CDR3 is built from 14 residues. CDR3 sequence (DNA): TGCAGTGCTAGAGGTTCAGGGACTAGCTACGAGCAGTACTTC. It specifies CSARGSGTSYEQYF.

This clonotype showed up many times. The chain combines TRBV5-1 with TRBJ2-7; 15 bases are shared with TRBD2. The J segment lost 2 bases and the V segment lost 0 bases, leaving 6 bases of the junction unmatched. Germline V gene lookup returns CDR1 SGHRS and CDR2 YFSETQ. This CDR3 comprises 18 residues. The CDR3 DNA reads TGCGCCAGCAGCTTGGAGCGCGGACTAGCGGGAGGGCCCTACGAGCAGTACTTC. Its protein is CASSLERGLAGGPYEQYF.

This clonotype was observed at least ten times. The chain employs TRBV18 and TRBJ2-4; D call uncertain. This CDR3 is 14 amino acids long. The V gene's germline CDR1 is KGHSH and CDR2 LQKENI. V lost 0 bases and J 7 bases, leaving 10 bases between the germline ends. As DNA, the CDR3 is TGTGCCAGCTCACCACCGTCCAGTCGGAACATTCAGTACTTC. This gives the protein CASSPPSSRNIQYF. The full variable domain, its missing parts supplied by reference TRBV18 and TRBJ2-4, is NAGVMQNPRHLVRRRGQEARLRCSPMKGHSHVYWYRQLPEEGLKFMVYLQKENIIDESGMPKERFSAEFPKEGPSILRIQQVVRGDSAAYFCASSPPSSRNIQYFGAGTRLSVL.

This clonotype was counted at least ten times. J is TRBJ1-1 and V is TRBV20-1; D unresolved. The CDR3 spans 13 residues. The germline V gene encodes CDR1 DFQATT and CDR2 SNEGSKA (reference sequence). Trimming left V 2 bases short and J 0 bases short, with 7 bases between. Written as DNA, the CDR3 is TGCAGTGCTAGAACAGCAATGAACACTGAAGCTTTCTTT. This sequence encodes CSARTAMNTEAFF.

This clonotype was counted many times. This chain links TRBV19 with TRBJ1-1; D gene uncertain. This CDR3 is 13 amino acids long. Trimming took off 6 bases at V and 4 bases at J, with 12 bases between the two ends. Germline values: CDR1 LNHDA, CDR2 SQIVND (reference sequence). In nucleotides, the CDR3 is TGTGCCAGTAGCCGCCAGAAAAGCACTGAAGCTTTCTTT. Its protein is CASSRQKSTEAFF.

This clonotype was detected ten times or more. The chain recombines TRBV7-9 with TRBJ1-2; 10 nucleotides match TRBD1. CDR3 size: 16 residues. Per the germline V gene, CDR1 is SEHNR and CDR2 is FQNEAQ (reference sequence). V dropped 2 bases and J dropped 7; count of bases not matched to a gene: 10. CDR3 DNA sequence: TGTGCCAGCAGCTTAAAGGGACAGGGGCGCCAGGGTGGCTACACCTTC. Encoded protein: CASSLKGQGRQGGYTF. The whole variable domain, filled in from reference TRBV7-9 and TRBJ1-2, reads DTGVSQNPRHKITKRGQNVTFRCDPISEHNRLYWYRQTLGQGPEFLTYFQNEAQLEKSRLLSDRFSAERPKGSFSTLEIQRTEQGDSAMYLCASSLKGQGRQGGYTFGSGTRLTVV.

This clonotype was observed many times. This sequence joins TRBV6-5 and TRBJ1-5; D gene ambiguous. V was clipped by 0 bases and J by 2 bases, with 8 bases between them. The CDR3 totals 15 residues. Germline assignment: CDR1 MNHEY and CDR2 SVGAGI. The CDR3 DNA reads as TGTGCCAGCAGTTACTCGCGGCAGGGCAATCAGCCCCAGCATTTT. It specifies CASSYSRQGNQPQHF.

This clonotype appeared many times. The V gene is TRBV7-2, the J gene TRBJ1-5; D possibly corresponds to TRBD1 (5 bases). The CDR3 runs 14 residues. Deletions cut 5 bases from V and 6 bases from J, with 14 bases between. Germline CDR1 is SGHTA and CDR2 is FQGNSA. The CDR3 DNA follows: TGTGCCAGCAGCGCTGATATCAGGGTTCAGCCCCAGCATTTT. Protein: CASSADIRVQPQHF.

Regarding this clonotype: Since a much larger clone is just one base distant, this may be a read error. The rearrangement joins TRBV11-3 to TRBJ1-2; no firm D call. Germline-derived CDR1 and CDR2 are SGHNT and YENEEA. V was pared by 5 bases and J by 8 bases, with 15 bases between. The CDR3 covers 13 residues. CDR3 in DNA: TGTGCCAGCAGCCCTAAGACATGGGGAGGCTACACCTTC. It specifies CASSPKTWGGYTF.